The subject of this entry is one TCR beta chain. Its antigen is unidentified. The source of the sample is a study of T cells in localized non-small cell lung cancer. Study-wide results and limits: Clonality of T cells reached its maximum in uninvolved adjacent lung, surpassing tumor. Adjacent lung was found to contain a median approximately 52 of the top 100 tumor clones.

Method: immunoSEQ multiplex PCR; TCRdb's copy keeps in-frame clones and lacks some. Among about 2,000 clones, roughly a sixth were seen once, and the ten largest hold around a quarter. The CDR3 runs 19 residues. The germline gives CDR1 SGHNT, CDR2 YENEEA. The trim removed 1 base at V and 7 bases at J, leaving 14 bases unmatched. This clonotype was obtained from a female donor aged 60 or older with stage I squamous cell lung carcinoma. The sequencing here drew on lung tumor tissue, taken before any cancer treatment. The chain couples TRBV11-3 to TRBJ2-1, with 12 nucleotides matching TRBD2. The CDR3 sequence is CASSLGVFGLAGFGNEQFF. CDR3 in DNA: TGTGCCAGCAGCTTAGGGGTGTTCGGACTAGCGGGATTTGGAAATGAGCAGTTCTTC.